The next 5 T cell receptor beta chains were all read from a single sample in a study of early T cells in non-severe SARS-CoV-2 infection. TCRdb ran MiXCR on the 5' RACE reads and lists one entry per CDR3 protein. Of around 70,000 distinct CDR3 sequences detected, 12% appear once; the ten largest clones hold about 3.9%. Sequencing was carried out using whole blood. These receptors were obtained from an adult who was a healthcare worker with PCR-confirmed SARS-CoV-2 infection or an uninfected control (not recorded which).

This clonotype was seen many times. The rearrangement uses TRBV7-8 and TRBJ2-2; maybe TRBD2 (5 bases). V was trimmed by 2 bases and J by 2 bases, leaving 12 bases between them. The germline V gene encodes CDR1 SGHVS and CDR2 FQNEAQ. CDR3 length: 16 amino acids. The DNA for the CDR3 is TGTGCCAGCAGCTTAATTCGGGGATCCAACACCGGGGAGCTGTTTTTT. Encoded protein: CASSLIRGSNTGELFF.

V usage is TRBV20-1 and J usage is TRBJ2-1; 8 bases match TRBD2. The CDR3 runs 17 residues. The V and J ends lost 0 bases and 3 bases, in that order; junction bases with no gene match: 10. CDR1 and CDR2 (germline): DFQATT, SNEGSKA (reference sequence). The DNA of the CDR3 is TGCAGTGCTAGAGAGGGGGGCGGGAGGATGCTCTACAATGAGCAGTTCTTC. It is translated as CSAREGGGRMLYNEQFF.

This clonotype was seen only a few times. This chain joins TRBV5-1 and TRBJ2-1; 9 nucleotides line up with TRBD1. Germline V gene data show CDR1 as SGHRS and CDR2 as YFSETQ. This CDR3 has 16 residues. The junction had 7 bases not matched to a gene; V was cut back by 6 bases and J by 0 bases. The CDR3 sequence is CASTRSTGGSYNEQFF. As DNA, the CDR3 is TGCGCCAGCACCCGGTCGACAGGGGGCTCCTACAATGAGCAGTTCTTC.

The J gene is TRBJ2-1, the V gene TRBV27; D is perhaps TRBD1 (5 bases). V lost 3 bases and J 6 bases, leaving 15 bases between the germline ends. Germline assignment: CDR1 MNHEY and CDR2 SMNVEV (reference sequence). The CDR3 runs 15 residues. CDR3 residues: CASSLVGQGGNEQFF. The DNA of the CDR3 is TGTGCCAGCAGTTTGGTGGGGCAGGGCGGCAATGAGCAGTTCTTC.

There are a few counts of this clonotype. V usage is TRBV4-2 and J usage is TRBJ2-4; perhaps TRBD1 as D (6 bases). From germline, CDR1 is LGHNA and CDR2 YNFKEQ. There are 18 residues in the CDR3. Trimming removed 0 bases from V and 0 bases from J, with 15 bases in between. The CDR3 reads CASSQDRGTSIAKNIQYF. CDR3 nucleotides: TGTGCCAGCAGCCAAGACAGGGGAACGTCAATAGCCAAAAACATTCAGTACTTC.